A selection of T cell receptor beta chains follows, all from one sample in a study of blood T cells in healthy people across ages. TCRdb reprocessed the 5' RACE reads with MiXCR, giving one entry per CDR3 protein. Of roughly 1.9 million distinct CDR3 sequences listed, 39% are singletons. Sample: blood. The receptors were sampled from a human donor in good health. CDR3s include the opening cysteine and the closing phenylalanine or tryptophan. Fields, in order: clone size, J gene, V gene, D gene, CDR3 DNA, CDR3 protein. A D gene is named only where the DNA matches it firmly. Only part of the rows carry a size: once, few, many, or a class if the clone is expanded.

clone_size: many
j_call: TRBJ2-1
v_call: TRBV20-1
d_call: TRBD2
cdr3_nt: TGCAGTGCTCAAACTAGCGGGGACCGACTGGAGCAGTTCTTC
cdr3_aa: CSAQTSGDRLEQFF

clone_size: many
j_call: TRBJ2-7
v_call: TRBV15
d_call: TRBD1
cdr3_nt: TGTGCCACCAGTGCAGGGGGCTCATACGAGCAGTACTTC
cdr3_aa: CATSAGGSYEQYF

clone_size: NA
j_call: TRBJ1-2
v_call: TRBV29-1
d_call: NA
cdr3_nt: TGCAGCGTTGAAGATCGGTTTTTCAGGGCAGTGTGGCATGGCTACACCTTC
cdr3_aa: CSVEDRFFRAVWHGYTF

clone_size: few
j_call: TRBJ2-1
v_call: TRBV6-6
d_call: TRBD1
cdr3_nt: TGTGCCAGCAGTTACCGCCGGGACAGGGGGTTGGATGAGCAGTTCTTC
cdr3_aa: CASSYRRDRGLDEQFF

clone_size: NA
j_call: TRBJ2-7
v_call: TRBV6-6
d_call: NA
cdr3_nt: TGTGCCAGCAATACAGTCGCTAAACCCCAGTACTTC
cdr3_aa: CASNTVAKPQYF

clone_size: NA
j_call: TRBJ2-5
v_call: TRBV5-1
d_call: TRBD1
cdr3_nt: TGCGCCAGCAGCTTGGGGCCAGGGGGTCTCACAGAGACCCAGTACTTC
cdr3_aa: CASSLGPGGLTETQYF

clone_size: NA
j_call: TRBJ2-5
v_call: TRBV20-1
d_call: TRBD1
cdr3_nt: TGCAGTGGGTTTCCGGGACAGGGAAAAGAGACCCAGTACTTC
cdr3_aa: CSGFPGQGKETQYF

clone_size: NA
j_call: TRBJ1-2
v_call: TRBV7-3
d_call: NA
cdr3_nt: TGTGCCAGCAGCTCGGCCCGTCGAGGGAGGGTCTATGGCTACACCTTC
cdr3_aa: CASSSARRGRVYGYTF

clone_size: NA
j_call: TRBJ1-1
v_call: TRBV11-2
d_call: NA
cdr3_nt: TGTGCCAGCAGCTTAGCGGTTTGGGCAGGGGATTGGAAAGGGAACACTGAAGCTTTCTTT
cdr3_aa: CASSLAVWAGDWKGNTEAFF

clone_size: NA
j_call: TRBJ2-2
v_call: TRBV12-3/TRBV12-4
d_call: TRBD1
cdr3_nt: TGTGCCAGCATCGGGACAGGGGGCACCGGGGAGCTGTTTTTT
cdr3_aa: CASIGTGGTGELFF

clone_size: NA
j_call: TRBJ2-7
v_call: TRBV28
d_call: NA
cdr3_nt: TGTGCCAGCAGTTTAGTGGGGGCGGGTAGAGCCTACGAGCAGTACTTC
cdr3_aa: CASSLVGAGRAYEQYF

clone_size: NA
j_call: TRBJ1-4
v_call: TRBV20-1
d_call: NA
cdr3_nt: TGCAGTGCTAGAGTTCTTCGTGAAGAACTGTTTTTT
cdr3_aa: CSARVLREELFF

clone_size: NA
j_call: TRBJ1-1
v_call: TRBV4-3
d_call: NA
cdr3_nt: TGCGCCAGCAGCCAAGGCCAGGGCGGGTTTGAAGCTTTCTTT
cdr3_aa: CASSQGQGGFEAFF

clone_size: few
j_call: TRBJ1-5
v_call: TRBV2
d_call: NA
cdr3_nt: TGTGCCAGCAGAAGGGGCGGCAATCAGCCCCAGCATTTT
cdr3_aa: CASRRGGNQPQHF

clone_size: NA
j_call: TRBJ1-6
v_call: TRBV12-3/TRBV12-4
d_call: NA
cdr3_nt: TGTGCCAGCAGTTCCACGGGGGCACGTTCACCCCTCCACTTT
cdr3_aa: CASSSTGARSPLHF

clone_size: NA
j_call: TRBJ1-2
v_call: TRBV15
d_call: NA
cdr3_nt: TGTGCCACCAGCAGCACGATCTCTAACTATGGCTACACCTTC
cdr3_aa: CATSSTISNYGYTF

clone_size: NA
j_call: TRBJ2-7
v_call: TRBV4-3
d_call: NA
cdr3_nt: TGCGCCAGCAGCCAAGAATCTTACAGGGTCTACGAGCAGTACTTC
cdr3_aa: CASSQESYRVYEQYF

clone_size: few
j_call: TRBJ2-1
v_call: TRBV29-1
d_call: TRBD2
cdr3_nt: TGCAGCGTTGAAGATATTGCGGGGGTCTACAATGAGCAGTTCTTC
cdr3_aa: CSVEDIAGVYNEQFF

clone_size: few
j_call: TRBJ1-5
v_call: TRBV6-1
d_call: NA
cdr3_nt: TGTGCCAGCAGTGATCTATGGGTTAGCAATCAGCCCCAGCATTTT
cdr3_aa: CASSDLWVSNQPQHF

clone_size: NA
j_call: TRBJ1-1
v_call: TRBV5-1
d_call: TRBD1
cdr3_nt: TGCGCCAGCAGCTCCCGGACAGGGCAGGGCACTGAAGCTTTCTTT
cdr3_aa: CASSSRTGQGTEAFF

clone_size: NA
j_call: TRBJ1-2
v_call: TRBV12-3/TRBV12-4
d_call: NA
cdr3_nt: TGTGCCAGCAGTTTAGCGCTTACAGGATCCCCCTATGGCTACACCTTC
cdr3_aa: CASSLALTGSPYGYTF

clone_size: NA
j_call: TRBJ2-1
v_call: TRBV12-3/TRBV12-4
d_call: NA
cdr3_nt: TGTGCCAGCAGTTTTGTGGGGGGGCACAATGAGCAGTTCTTC
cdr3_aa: CASSFVGGHNEQFF

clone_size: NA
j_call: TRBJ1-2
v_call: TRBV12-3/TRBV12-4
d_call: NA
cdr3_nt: TGTGCCAGCAGTTCCCTACCGGACTATGGCTACACCTTC
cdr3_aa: CASSSLPDYGYTF

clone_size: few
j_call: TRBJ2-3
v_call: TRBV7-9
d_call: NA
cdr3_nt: TGTGCCAGCAGCCCGCGCGGAGCTAGAGCCGCAGATACGCAGTATTTT
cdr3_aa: CASSPRGARAADTQYF

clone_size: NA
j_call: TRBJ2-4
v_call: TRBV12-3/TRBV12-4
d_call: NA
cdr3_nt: TGTGCCAGTGGGATATCGATAGAGCAGTACTTC
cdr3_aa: CASGISIEQYF

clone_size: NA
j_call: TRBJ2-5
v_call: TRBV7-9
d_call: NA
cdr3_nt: TGTGCCGGCAGCCCCAACGTTGAAGAAGAGACCCAGTACTTC
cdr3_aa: CAGSPNVEEETQYF

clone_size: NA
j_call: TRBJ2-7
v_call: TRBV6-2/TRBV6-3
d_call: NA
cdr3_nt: TGTGCCAGCAGTTACCATGAGGGCCCTGCCTACGAGCAGTACTTC
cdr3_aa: CASSYHEGPAYEQYF

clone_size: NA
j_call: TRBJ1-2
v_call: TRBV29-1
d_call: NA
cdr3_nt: TGCAGCGCTGCTCTGTTCAGGGGCTATGGCTACACCTTC
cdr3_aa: CSAALFRGYGYTF

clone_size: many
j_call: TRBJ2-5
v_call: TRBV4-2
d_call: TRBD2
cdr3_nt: TGTGCCAGCAGCCAATCGCGGGGGGGCGGAGAGACCCAGTACTTC
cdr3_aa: CASSQSRGGGETQYF

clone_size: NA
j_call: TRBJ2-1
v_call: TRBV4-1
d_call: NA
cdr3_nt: TGCGCCAGCAGCCACCCTCGGGCAGCCGACTCAAGCTCCTACAATGAGCAGTTCTTC
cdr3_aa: CASSHPRAADSSSYNEQFF

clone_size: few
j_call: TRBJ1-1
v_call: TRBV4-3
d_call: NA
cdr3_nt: TGCGCCAGCAGCCAAGGGCCGACAGCGGAGGGTTTTGAAGCTTTCTTT
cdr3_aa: CASSQGPTAEGFEAFF

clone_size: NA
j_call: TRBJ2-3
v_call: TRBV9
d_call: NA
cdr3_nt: TGTGCCAGCAGCGTCGGAGGGGGGCCCGTTGATACGCAGTATTTT
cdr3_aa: CASSVGGGPVDTQYF

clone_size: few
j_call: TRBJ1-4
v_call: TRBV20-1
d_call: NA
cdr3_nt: TGCAGTGCTAGACTTTGGATTAGGGCTAATGAAAAACTGTTTTTT
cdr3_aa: CSARLWIRANEKLFF

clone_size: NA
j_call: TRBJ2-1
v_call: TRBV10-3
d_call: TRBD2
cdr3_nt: TGTGCCATCAGTGAGTCGAAGGGGAGGGATTACAATGAGCAGTTCTTC
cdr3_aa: CAISESKGRDYNEQFF

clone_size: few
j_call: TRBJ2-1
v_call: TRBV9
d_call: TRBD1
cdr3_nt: TGTGCCAGCAGCGTCGGGACAGGGAGTTTAGAGCAGTTCTTC
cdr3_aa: CASSVGTGSLEQFF

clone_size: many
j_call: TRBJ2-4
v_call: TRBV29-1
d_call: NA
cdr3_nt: TGCAGCGTTGTTGCGCAGACCCTAGCCAAAAACATTCAGTACTTC
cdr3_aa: CSVVAQTLAKNIQYF

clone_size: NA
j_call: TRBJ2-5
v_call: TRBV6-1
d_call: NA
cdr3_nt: TGTGTCAGCGGCACATGGGTTTTGGACCAGTACTTC
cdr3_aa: CVSGTWVLDQYF

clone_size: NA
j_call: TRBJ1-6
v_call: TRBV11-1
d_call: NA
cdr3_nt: TGTGCCAGCAGCTTAGCGCCTCGAGGGGCCCGTAATTCACCCCTCCACTTT
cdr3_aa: CASSLAPRGARNSPLHF

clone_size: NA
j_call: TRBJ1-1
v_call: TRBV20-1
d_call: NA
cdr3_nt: TGCAGTGCTCATGCCCGTAATACTGAAGCTTTCTTT
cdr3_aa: CSAHARNTEAFF

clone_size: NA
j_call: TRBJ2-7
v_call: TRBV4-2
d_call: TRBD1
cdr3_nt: TGTGCCAGCAGCCCCTATTTGGGGACAGGGGCCTCCTACGAGCAGTACTTC
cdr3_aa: CASSPYLGTGASYEQYF

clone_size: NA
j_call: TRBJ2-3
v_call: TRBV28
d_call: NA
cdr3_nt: TGTGCCAGCAGTTTACACGGTGGGACAGATACGCAGTATTTT
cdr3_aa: CASSLHGGTDTQYF

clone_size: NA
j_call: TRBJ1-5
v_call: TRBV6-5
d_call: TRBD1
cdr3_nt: TGTGCCAGCAATTCAGGGGGCTTAAATCAGCCCCAGCATTTT
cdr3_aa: CASNSGGLNQPQHF

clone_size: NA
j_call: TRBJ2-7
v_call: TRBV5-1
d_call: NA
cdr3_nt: TGCGCCAGCAGCTTGTTAGGGGTCCCCCTGGGGTACGAGCAGTACTTC
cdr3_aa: CASSLLGVPLGYEQYF

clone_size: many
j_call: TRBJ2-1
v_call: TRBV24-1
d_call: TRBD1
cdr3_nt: TGTGCCACCAGAAAGGGACAGCTCAATAGCGATGAGCAGTTCTTC
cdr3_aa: CATRKGQLNSDEQFF

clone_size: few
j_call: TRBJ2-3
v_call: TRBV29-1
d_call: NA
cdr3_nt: TGCAGCTCCCGAAGACAAAGCACAGATACGCAGTATTTT
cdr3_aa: CSSRRQSTDTQYF

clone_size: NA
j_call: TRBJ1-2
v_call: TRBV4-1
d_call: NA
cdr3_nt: TGCGCCAGCAGCCAAGCTGACCACAGGGAGAGCTATGGCTACACCTTC
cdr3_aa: CASSQADHRESYGYTF

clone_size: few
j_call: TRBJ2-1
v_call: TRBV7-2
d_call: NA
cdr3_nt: TGTGCCAGCAGCTTAGTTCCCCGGGATAGTGAGCAGTTCTTC
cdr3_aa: CASSLVPRDSEQFF

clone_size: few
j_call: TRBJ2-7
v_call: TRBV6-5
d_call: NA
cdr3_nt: TGTGCCAGCGGTACAGAATCGAGCTCCTACGAGCAGTACTTC
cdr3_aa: CASGTESSSYEQYF

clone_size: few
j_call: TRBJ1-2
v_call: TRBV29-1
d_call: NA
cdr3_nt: TGCAGCGTTTTGGGGAACCCCGGATCCTATGGCTACACCTTC
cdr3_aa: CSVLGNPGSYGYTF

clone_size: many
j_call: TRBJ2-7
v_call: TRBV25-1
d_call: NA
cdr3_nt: TGTGCCAGCAGTGACCCGACAGGAGCCTACGAGCAGTACTTC
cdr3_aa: CASSDPTGAYEQYF

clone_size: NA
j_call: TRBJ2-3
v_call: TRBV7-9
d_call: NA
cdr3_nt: TGTGCCAGCACCCGGGGCGAGGGAGATACGCAGTATTTT
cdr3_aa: CASTRGEGDTQYF

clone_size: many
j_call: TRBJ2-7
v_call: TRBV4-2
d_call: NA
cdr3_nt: TGTGCCAGCAGCCAAGGACCTGAATACGAGCAGTACTTC
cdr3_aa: CASSQGPEYEQYF

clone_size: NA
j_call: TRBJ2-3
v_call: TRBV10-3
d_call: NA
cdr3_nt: TGTGCCATCAGTGGATCCACAGATACGCAGTATTTT
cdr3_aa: CAISGSTDTQYF

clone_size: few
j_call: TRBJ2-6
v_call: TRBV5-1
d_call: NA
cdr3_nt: TGCGCCAGCAGCTGGCCAGCCTCTGGGGCCAACGTCCTGACTTTC
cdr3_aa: CASSWPASGANVLTF

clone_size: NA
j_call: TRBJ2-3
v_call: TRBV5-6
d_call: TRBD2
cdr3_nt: TGTGCCAGCAGCTTGGGGACTAGCGGGGAAGATACGCAGTATTTT
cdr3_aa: CASSLGTSGEDTQYF

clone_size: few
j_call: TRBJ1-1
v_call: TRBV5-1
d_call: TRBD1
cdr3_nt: TGCGCCAGCAGCCCCGGGACAGGGAATCTCCCTGAAGCTTTCTTT
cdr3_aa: CASSPGTGNLPEAFF

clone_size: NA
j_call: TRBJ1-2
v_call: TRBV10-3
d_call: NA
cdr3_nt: TGTGCCATCAGTGAGTTAGGATCTTCAACAGGGTACTATGGCTACACCTTC
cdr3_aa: CAISELGSSTGYYGYTF

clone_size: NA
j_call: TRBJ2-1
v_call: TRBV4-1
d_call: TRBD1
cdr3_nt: TGCGCCAGCAGCCAAGACAGGGGGCTCCCATCGTTCTTC
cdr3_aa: CASSQDRGLPSFF